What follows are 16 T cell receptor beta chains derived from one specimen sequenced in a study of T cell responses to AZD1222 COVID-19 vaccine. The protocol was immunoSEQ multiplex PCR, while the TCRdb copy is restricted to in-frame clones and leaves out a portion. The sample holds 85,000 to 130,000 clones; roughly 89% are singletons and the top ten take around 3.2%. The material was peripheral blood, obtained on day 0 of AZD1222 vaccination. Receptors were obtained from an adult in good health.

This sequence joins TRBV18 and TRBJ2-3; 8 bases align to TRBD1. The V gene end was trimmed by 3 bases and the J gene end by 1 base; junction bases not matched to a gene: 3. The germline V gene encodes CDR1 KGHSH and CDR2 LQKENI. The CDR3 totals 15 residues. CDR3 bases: TGTGCCAGCTCACCCAGGACAGGGCGCACAGATACGCAGTATTTT. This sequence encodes CASSPRTGRTDTQYF.

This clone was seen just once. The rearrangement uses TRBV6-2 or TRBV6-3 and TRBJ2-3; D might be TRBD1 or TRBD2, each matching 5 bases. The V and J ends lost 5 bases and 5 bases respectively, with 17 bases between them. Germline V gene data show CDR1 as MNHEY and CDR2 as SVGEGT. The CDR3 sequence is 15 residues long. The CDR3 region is CASSDQGPLRDTQYF. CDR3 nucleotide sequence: TGTGCCAGCAGTGATCAGGGACCGCTCAGAGATACGCAGTATTTT.

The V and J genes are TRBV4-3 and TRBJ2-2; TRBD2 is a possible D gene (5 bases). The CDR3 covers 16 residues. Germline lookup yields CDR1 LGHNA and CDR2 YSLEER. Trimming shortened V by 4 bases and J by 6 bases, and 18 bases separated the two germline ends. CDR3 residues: CASSREDSPGAGELFF. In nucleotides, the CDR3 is TGCGCCAGCAGCCGCGAAGATTCCCCCGGGGCCGGGGAGCTGTTTTTT.

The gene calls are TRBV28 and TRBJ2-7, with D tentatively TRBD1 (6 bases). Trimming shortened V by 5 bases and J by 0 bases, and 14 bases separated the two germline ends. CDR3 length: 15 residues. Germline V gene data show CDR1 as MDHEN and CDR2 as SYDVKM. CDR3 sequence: CASSETGIYSYEQYF. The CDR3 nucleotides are TGTGCCAGCAGTGAAACAGGGATATACTCCTACGAGCAGTACTTC.

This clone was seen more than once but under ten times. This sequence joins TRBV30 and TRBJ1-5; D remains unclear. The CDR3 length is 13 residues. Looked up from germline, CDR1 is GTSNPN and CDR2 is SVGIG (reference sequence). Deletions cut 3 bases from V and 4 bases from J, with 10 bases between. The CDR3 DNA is TGTGCCTGGAGCCAGTCTTTGAATCAGCCCCAGCATTTT. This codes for CAWSQSLNQPQHF.

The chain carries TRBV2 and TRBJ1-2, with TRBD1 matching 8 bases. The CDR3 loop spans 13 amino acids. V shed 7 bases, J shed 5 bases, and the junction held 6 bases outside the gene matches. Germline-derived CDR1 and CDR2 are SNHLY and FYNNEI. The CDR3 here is CASNGQGRYGYTF. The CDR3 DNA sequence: TGTGCCAGCAATGGACAGGGTCGGTATGGCTACACCTTC.

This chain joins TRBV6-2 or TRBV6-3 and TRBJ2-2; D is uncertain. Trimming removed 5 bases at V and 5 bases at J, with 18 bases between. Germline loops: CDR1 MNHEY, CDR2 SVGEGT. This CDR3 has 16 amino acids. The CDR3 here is CASSTQGRLVTGELFF. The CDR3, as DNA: TGTGCCAGCAGTACCCAAGGTCGGTTAGTGACCGGGGAGCTGTTTTTT.

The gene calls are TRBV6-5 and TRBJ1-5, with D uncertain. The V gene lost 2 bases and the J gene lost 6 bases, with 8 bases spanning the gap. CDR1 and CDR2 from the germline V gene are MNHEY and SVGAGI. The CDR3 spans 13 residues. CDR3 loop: CASSYDGGQPQHF. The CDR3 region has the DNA TGTGCCAGCAGTTACGATGGAGGTCAGCCCCAGCATTTT.

CDR3 region: CASSSGQLNTEAFF. The CDR3 DNA is TGTGCCAGTAGCTCGGGACAGCTGAACACTGAAGCTTTCTTT. The chain is built from TRBV19 and TRBJ1-1, with 7 bases lining up with TRBD1. Per the germline V gene, CDR1 is LNHDA and CDR2 is SQIVND (reference sequence). This CDR3 spans 14 amino acids. V gave up 6 bases and J gave up 0 bases; unmatched junction bases: 4.

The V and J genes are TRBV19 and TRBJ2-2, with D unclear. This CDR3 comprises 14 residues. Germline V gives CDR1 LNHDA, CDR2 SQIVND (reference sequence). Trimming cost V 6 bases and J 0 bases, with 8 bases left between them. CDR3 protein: CASRSFPNTGELFF. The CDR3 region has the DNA TGTGCCAGTAGGTCGTTTCCGAACACCGGGGAGCTGTTTTTT.

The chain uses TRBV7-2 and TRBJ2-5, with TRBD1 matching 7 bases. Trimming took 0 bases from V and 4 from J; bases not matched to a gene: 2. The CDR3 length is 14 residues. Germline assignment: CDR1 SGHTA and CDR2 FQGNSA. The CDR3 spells CASSLAGQRETQYF. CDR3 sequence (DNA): TGTGCCAGCAGCTTAGCGGGACAGAGAGAGACCCAGTACTTC. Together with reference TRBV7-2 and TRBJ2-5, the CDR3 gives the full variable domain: GAGVSQSPSNKVTEKGKDVELRCDPISGHTALYWYRQSLGQGLEFLIYFQGNSAPDKSGLPSDRFSAERTGGSVSTLTIQRTQQEDSAVYLCASSLAGQRETQYFGPGTRLLVL.

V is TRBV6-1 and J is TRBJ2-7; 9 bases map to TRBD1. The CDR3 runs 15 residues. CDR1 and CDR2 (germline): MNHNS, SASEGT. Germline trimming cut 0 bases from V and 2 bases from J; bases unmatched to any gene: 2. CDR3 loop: CASSEAGTGTYEQYF. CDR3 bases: TGTGCCAGCAGTGAAGCCGGGACAGGGACCTACGAGCAGTACTTC.

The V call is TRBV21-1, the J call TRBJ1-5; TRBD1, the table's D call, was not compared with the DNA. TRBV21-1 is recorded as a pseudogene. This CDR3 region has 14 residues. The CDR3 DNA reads TGTGCCAGCGGACCGGACAGGGTGAGTCAGCCCCAGCATTTT. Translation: CASGPDRVSQPQHF.

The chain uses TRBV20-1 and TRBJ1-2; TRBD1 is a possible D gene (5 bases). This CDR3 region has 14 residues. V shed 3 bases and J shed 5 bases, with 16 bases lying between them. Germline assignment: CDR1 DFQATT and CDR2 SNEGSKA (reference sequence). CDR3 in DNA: TGCAGTGCTAGTGGGACGGCCTCGGGGTATGGCTACACCTTC. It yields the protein CSASGTASGYGYTF.

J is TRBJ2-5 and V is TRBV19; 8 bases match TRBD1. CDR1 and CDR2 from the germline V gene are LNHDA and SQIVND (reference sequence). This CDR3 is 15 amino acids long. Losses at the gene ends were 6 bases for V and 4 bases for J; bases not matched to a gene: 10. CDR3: CASSTGQGAGETQYF. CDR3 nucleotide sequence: TGTGCCAGTAGCACCGGGCAGGGGGCGGGAGAGACCCAGTACTTC.

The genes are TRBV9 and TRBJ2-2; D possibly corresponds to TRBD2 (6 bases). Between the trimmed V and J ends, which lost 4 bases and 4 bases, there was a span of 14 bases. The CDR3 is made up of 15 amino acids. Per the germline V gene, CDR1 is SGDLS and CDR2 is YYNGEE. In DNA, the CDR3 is TGTGCCAGCAGCCCCCACGGGGGTAGCACCGGGGAGCTGTTTTTT. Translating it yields CASSPHGGSTGELFF.